The 2 T cell receptor beta chains below come from one sample, sequenced in a study of blood T cell repertoires in COVID-19. The method was immunoSEQ multiplex PCR; TCRdb's version includes in-frame clones alone and lacks a portion of them. The sample consists of 200,000 to 300,000 clones, roughly 76% of them appearing once. Sequenced: peripheral blood. These receptors originate from an elderly woman with COVID-19, enrolled during active disease.

The chain employs TRBV5-4 and TRBJ1-1; perhaps TRBD1 as D (5 bases). The ends were cut back, 0 bases at V and 0 bases at J, with 9 bases in the middle. The CDR3 extends over 15 amino acids. CDR1 and CDR2 from the germline V gene are SGHNT and YYREEE (reference sequence). This CDR3 is CASSLDAGMNTEAFF. For the CDR3, the DNA is TGTGCCAGCAGCTTGGATGCAGGGATGAACACTGAAGCTTTCTTT.

CDR3 loop: CASSAGQRATRETQYF. As DNA, the CDR3 is TGTGCCAGTAGTGCGGGCCAAAGGGCCACCCGGGAGACCCAGTACTTC. The rearrangement links TRBV19 to TRBJ2-5; weak D call: TRBD2 (5 bases). Germline V gene sequence: CDR1 LNHDA, CDR2 SQIVND (reference sequence). This CDR3 is 16 amino acids long. Trimming pared 5 bases from V and 5 bases from J, leaving 21 bases between.